These T cell receptor beta chains were read from a single sample in a study of T-cell memory formation after mild COVID-19. TCRdb analysed the 5' RACE reads with MiXCR anew, one entry per CDR3 protein. This sample has around 36,000 distinct CDR3 sequences, with over 9.5% found just once. The sequenced sample consisted of PBMCs or a T cell subset sorted from them (not recorded which). Source of these receptors: a man between 18 and 35 years old who had mild COVID-19 (a few samples of this study predate the infection). Cell type and time point are not known. CDR3s include the opening cysteine and the closing phenylalanine or tryptophan. A D gene is named only where the DNA matches it firmly. Some rows have no size entry. The others give once, few or many, or a class for an expanded clone.

size	V	D	J	CDR3	DNA
many	TRBV7-2	TRBD1	TRBJ2-5	CASSFWGTGGSFPYQETQYF	TGTGCCAGCAGCTTCTGGGGGACAGGGGGCTCTTTCCCGTACCAAGAGACCCAGTACTTC
many	TRBV12-3/TRBV12-4	-	TRBJ2-7	CASSFDSLYEQYF	TGTGCCAGCAGTTTTGATTCCCTCTACGAGCAGTACTTC
many	TRBV27	-	TRBJ2-7	CASREAQPPYEQYF	TGTGCCAGCCGAGAAGCGCAGCCACCCTACGAGCAGTACTTC
-	TRBV18	-	TRBJ1-4	CASSPPGVNEKLFF	TGTGCCAGCTCACCACCCGGGGTTAATGAAAAACTGTTTTTT
many	TRBV4-1	-	TRBJ1-2	CASSRPDAHYGYTF	TGCGCCAGCAGCCGTCCGGACGCCCACTATGGCTACACCTTC
many	TRBV6-2/TRBV6-3	TRBD1	TRBJ2-5	CASSYSMIRQGREETQYF	TGTGCCAGCAGTTACTCGATGATCCGACAGGGTAGGGAAGAGACCCAGTACTTC
once	TRBV4-2	TRBD1	TRBJ1-6	CATQGGFLEPLHF	TGTGCCACCCAGGGGGGTTTTTTAGAACCCCTCCACTTT
-	TRBV25-1	TRBD1	TRBJ2-7	CASSGQGDSDEQYF	TGTGCCAGCAGTGGACAGGGGGATAGCGACGAGCAGTACTTC
-	TRBV19	-	TRBJ1-1	CASSFSPTDTEAFF	TGTGCCAGTAGTTTCTCCCCCACGGACACTGAAGCTTTCTTT
many	TRBV7-2	-	TRBJ1-5	CASSLGTAYSNQPQHF	TGTGCCAGCAGCTTAGGGACAGCGTATAGCAATCAGCCCCAGCATTTT
many	TRBV7-2	TRBD2	TRBJ2-4	CASSLARDGGAKNIQYF	TGTGCCAGCAGCTTAGCGAGGGACGGGGGGGCCAAAAACATTCAGTACTTC
many	TRBV5-1	TRBD2	TRBJ2-2	CASSLQAGGPGELFF	TGCGCCAGCAGTCTTCAGGCGGGGGGTCCCGGGGAGCTGTTTTTT
many	TRBV20-1	-	TRBJ2-5	CSATVWPGGETQYF	TGCAGTGCTACAGTATGGCCCGGTGGGGAGACCCAGTACTTC
-	TRBV18	TRBD1	TRBJ1-6	CASSDLAGGSPLHF	TGTGCCAGCTCTGACCTAGCAGGGGGCTCACCCCTCCACTTT
medium-sized	TRBV5-1	-	TRBJ1-1	CASSLQRNTEAFF	TGCGCCAGCAGCTTGCAACGGAACACTGAAGCTTTCTTT
many	TRBV20-1	TRBD2	TRBJ2-5	CSASNRGLAGNYQETQYF	TGCAGTGCTTCCAACCGAGGGCTAGCGGGGAATTACCAAGAGACCCAGTACTTC
many	TRBV13	-	TRBJ2-5	CASSPRAFVGETQYF	TGTGCCAGCAGCCCCCGGGCCTTCGTTGGAGAGACCCAGTACTTC
many	TRBV7-9	TRBD2	TRBJ2-1	CASSSSGGAWNEQFF	TGTGCCAGCAGCTCTAGCGGGGGTGCCTGGAATGAGCAGTTCTTC
-	TRBV20-1	-	TRBJ1-5	CSAREDSGRQPQHF	TGCAGTGCTAGAGAGGACAGCGGGCGACAGCCCCAGCATTTT
many	TRBV5-1	TRBD1	TRBJ1-3	CASSLRPAGQVDSGNTIYF	TGCGCCAGCAGCCTGAGACCTGCCGGACAGGTCGATTCTGGAAACACCATATATTTT
many	TRBV7-2	TRBD2	TRBJ2-3	CASSVRIAGGTDTQYF	TGTGCCAGCAGCGTTAGGATAGCGGGGGGAACAGATACGCAGTATTTT
many	TRBV20-1	-	TRBJ1-1	CSAEAKNRPSQAFF	TGCAGTGCTGAAGCTAAGAACCGCCCATCTCAAGCTTTCTTT
many	TRBV5-1	-	TRBJ1-1	CASSFMGHGTEAFF	TGCGCCAGCAGCTTCATGGGGCATGGCACTGAAGCTTTCTTT
many	TRBV6-6	TRBD1	TRBJ1-6	CASSLPLTGVTYNSPLHF	TGTGCCAGCAGTCTCCCCCTAACAGGGGTCACCTATAATTCACCCCTCCACTTT
many	TRBV18	-	TRBJ1-3	CASSPPVGSGNTIYF	TGTGCCAGCTCACCACCGGTCGGGTCTGGAAACACCATATATTTT
-	TRBV28	-	TRBJ2-6	CASSPQFSGANVLTF	TGTGCCAGCAGTCCCCAGTTCTCTGGGGCCAACGTCCTGACTTTC
few	TRBV19	-	TRBJ2-7	CASSPQGFLNEQYF	TGTGCCAGTTCTCCTCAGGGTTTTCTAAACGAGCAGTACTTC
many	TRBV4-3	-	TRBJ2-6	CASSQPEGSGANVLTF	TGCGCCAGCAGCCAACCCGAGGGCTCTGGGGCCAACGTCCTGACTTTC
many	TRBV14	TRBD2	TRBJ2-1	CASSRGLAGPINEQFF	TGTGCCAGCAGCCGTGGATTAGCGGGTCCCATTAATGAGCAGTTCTTC
many	TRBV12-3/TRBV12-4	-	TRBJ1-2	CASSLSVGGISGYTF	TGTGCCAGCAGTCTTTCTGTAGGGGGGATTTCTGGCTACACCTTC
many	TRBV27	-	TRBJ1-2	CASSLSRDNYGYTF	TGTGCCAGCAGTTTATCAAGGGATAACTATGGCTACACCTTC
many	TRBV7-2	-	TRBJ2-6	CASRFQGANVLTF	TGTGCCAGCAGATTTCAGGGGGCCAACGTCCTGACTTTC
-	TRBV12-3/TRBV12-4	TRBD2	TRBJ2-1	CASSLSGTSGAYNEQFF	TGTGCCAGCAGTTTAAGCGGGACTAGCGGGGCATACAATGAGCAGTTCTTC
-	TRBV29-1	-	TRBJ2-1	CSAGEGLLEEQFF	TGCAGCGCTGGGGAAGGACTTTTGGAGGAGCAGTTCTTC
many	TRBV5-4	-	TRBJ2-6	CASSSAEYVLNSGANVLTF	TGTGCCAGCAGCTCGGCAGAGTACGTCCTTAACTCTGGGGCCAACGTCCTGACTTTC